This T cell receptor (beta chain) was found in a study of OX40 agonist ivuxolimab in advanced cancers. Study details: Eligibility rules accepted prior anti-PD-1, anti-PD-L1 or anti-CTLA-4 therapy, and 35% to 45% had some. Partial responses were achieved by three patients, of whom one had hepatocellular carcinoma and two had cutaneous melanoma.

Method: immunoSEQ multiplex PCR; TCRdb's copy keeps in-frame clones and lacks some. Of tens of thousands of clones in the sample, more than 80% were seen once. The CDR3 is 18 residues long. Germline assignment: CDR1 SGHTA and CDR2 FQGNSA. Trimming cost V 2 bases and J 0 bases; bases outside gene matches: 7. Sequencing used CD4+ or CD8+ T cells sorted from blood, obtained in a trial of the OX40 agonist ivuxolimab. The TCR originated in an adult with an advanced solid tumor such as melanoma, head and neck, liver or kidney cancer. V gene TRBV7-2 combines with J gene TRBJ1-3, with TRBD1 matching over 10 bases. DNA of the CDR3: TGTGCCAGCAGCTTATGGGGACAGGGGTTCTCCTCTGGAAACACCATATATTTT. It yields the protein CASSLWGQGFSSGNTIYF.